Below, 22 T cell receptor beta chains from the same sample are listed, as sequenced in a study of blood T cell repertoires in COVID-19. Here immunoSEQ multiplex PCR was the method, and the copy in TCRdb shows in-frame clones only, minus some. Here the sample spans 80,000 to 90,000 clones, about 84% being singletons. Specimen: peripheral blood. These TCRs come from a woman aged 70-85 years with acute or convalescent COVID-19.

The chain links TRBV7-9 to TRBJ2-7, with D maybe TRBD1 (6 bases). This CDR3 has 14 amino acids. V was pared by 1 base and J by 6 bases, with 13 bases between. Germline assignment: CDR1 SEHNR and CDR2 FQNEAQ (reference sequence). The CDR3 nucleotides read TGTGCCAGCAGCTTAGGGGACCTAGGGGGCGAGCAGTACGTC. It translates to CASSLGDLGGEQYV.

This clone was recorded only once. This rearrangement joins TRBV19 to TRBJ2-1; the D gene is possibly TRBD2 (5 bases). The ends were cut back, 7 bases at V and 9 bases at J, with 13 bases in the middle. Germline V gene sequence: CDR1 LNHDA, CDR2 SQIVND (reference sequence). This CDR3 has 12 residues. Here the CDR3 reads CASKKLEGEQFF. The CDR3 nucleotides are TGTGCCAGTAAAAAATTAGAGGGTGAGCAGTTCTTC. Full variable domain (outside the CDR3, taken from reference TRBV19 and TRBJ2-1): DGGITQSPKYLFRKEGQNVTLSCEQNLNHDAMYWYRQDPGQGLRLIYYSQIVNDFQKGDIAEGYSVSREKKESFPLTVTSAQKNPTAFYLCASKKLEGEQFFGPGTRLTVL.

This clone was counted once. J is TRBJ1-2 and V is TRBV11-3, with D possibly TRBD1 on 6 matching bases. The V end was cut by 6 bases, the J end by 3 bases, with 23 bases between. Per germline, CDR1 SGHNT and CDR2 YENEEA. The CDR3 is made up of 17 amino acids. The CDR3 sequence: CASSTSGWGHTYYGYTF. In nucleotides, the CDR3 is TGTGCCAGCAGTACGAGCGGATGGGGGCACACCTACTATGGCTACACCTTC.

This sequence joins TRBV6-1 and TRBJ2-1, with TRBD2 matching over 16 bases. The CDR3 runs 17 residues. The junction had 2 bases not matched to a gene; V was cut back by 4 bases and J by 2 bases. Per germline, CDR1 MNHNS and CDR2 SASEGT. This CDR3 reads CASSAGLAGGPYNEQFF. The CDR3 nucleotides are TGTGCCAGCAGTGCGGGACTAGCGGGGGGGCCCTACAATGAGCAGTTCTTC.

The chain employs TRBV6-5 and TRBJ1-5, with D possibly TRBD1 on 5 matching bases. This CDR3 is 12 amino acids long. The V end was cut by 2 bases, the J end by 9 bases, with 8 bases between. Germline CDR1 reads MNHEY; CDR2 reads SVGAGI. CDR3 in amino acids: CASSYARGPQHF. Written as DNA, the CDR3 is TGTGCCAGCAGTTACGCTAGGGGGCCCCAGCATTTT.

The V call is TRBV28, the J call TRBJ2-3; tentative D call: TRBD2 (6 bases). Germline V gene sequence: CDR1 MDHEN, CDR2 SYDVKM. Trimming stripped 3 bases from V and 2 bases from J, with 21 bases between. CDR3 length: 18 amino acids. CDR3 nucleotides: TGTGCCAGCAGTTTCCTAACCCGGAGGGCGGGGTCCACAGATACGCAGTATTTT. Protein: CASSFLTRRAGSTDTQYF. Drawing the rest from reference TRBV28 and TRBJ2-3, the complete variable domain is DVKVTQSSRYLVKRTGEKVFLECVQDMDHENMFWYRQDPGLGLRLIYFSYDVKMKEKGDIPEGYSVSREKKERFSLILESASTNQTSMYLCASSFLTRRAGSTDTQYFGPGTRLTVL.

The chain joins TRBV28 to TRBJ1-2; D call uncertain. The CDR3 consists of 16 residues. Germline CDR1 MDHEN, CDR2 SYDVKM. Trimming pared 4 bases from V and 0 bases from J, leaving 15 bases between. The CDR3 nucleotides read TGTGCCAGCAGTTCCTCGCGCAAGTTCGCTAACTATGGCTACACCTTC. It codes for CASSSSRKFANYGYTF.

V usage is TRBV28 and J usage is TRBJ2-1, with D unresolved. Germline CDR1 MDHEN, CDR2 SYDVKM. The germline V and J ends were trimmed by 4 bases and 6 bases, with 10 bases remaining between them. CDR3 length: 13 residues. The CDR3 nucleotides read TGTGCCAGCAGTTCCCCGAGCACCAATGAGCAGTTCTTC. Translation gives CASSSPSTNEQFF.

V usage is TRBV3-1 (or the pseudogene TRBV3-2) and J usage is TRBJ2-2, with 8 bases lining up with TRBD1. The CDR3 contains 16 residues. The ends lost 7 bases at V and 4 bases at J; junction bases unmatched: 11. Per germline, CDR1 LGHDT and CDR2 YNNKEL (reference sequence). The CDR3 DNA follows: TGTGCCAGCACCAAGGACAGGGTGTCATTCACCGGGGAGCTGTTTTTT. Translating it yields CASTKDRVSFTGELFF.

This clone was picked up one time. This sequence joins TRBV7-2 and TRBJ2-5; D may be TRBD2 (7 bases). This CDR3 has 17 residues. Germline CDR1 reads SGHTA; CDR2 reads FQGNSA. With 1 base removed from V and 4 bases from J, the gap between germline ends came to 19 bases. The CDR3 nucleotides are TGTGCCAGCAGCTTAGTAGGGGGGGTCCAGGGTCGAGAGACCCAGTACTTC. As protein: CASSLVGGVQGRETQYF.

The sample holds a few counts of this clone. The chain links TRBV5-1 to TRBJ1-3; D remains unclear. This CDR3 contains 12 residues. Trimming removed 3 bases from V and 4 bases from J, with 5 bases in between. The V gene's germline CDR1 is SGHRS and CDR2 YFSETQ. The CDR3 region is CASSSTGNTIYF. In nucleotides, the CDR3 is TGCGCCAGCAGCTCTACCGGAAACACCATATATTTT.

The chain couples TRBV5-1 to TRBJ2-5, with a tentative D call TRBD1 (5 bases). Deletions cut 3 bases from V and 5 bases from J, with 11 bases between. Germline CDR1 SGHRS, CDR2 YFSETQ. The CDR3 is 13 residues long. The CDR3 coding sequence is TGCGCCAGCAGCTCAGGGTTTAGGGAGACCCAGTACTTC. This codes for CASSSGFRETQYF.

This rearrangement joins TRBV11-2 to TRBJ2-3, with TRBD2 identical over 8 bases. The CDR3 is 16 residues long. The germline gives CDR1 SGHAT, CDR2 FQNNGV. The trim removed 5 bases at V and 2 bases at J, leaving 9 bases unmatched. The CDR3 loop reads CASSVYGGAPTDTQYF. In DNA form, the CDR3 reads TGTGCCAGCAGCGTCTACGGGGGGGCGCCCACAGATACGCAGTATTTT.

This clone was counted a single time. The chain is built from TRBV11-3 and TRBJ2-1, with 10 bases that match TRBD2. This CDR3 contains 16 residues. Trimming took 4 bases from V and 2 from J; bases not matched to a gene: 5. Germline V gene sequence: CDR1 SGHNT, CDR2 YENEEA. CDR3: CASSSRTSGTYNEQFF. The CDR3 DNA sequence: TGTGCCAGCAGCTCGCGGACTAGCGGCACCTACAATGAGCAGTTCTTC.

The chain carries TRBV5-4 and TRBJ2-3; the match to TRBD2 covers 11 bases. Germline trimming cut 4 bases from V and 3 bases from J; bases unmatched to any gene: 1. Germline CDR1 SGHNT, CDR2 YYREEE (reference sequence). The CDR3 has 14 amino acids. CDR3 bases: TGTGCCAGCAGCCGACTAGCGGGAACAGATACGCAGTATTTT. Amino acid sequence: CASSRLAGTDTQYF.

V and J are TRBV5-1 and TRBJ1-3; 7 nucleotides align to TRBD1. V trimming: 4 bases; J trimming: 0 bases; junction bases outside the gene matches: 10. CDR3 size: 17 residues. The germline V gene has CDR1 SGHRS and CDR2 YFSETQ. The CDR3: CASSPEMTGSSGNTIYF. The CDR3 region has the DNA TGCGCCAGCAGCCCGGAGATGACAGGGAGCTCTGGAAACACCATATATTTT.

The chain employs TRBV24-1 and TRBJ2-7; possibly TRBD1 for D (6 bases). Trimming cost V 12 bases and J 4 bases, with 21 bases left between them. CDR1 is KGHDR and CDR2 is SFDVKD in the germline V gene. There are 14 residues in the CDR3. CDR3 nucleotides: TGTGCCCCATGGGGTTCAGGGGTGAAATACGAGCAGTACGTC. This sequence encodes CAPWGSGVKYEQYV.

CDR3 sequence reads: CASSQELAGVPETQYF. For the CDR3, the DNA is TGCGCCAGCAGCCAAGAACTAGCGGGAGTCCCAGAGACCCAGTACTTC. The chain is built from TRBV4-3 and TRBJ2-5; 11 bases are a match to TRBD2. Trimming took 0 bases from V and 4 from J; bases not matched to a gene: 4. The CDR3 runs 16 residues. Germline V gene lookup returns CDR1 LGHNA and CDR2 YSLEER.

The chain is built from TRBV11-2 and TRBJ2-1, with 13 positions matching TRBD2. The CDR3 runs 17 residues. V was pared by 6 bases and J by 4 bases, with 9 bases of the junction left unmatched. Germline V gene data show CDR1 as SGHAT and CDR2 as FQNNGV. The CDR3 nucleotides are TGTGCCAGCAGTCGAGGGACTAGCGGGGAGAATTACAATGAGCAGTTCTTC. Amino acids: CASSRGTSGENYNEQFF.

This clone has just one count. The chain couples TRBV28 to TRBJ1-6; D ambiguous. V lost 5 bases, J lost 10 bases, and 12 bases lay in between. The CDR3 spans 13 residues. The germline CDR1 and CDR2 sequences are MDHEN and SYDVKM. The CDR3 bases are TGTGCCAGCAGTCTAGGGAGAAACTCACCCCTCCACTTT. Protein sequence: CASSLGRNSPLHF.

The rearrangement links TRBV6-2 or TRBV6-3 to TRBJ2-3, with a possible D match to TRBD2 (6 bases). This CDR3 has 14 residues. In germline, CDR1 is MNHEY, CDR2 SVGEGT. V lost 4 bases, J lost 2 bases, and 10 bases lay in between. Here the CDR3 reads CASSSGRDTDTQYF. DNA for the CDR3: TGTGCCAGCAGTTCCGGGCGGGACACAGATACGCAGTATTTT.

CDR3 sequence reads: CASSPPGTVGNTIYF. The CDR3 DNA reads as TGTGCCAGCTCACCACCGGGGACAGTAGGAAACACCATATATTTT. The rearrangement uses TRBV18 and TRBJ1-3; 7 nucleotides align to TRBD1. V lost 0 bases to trimming and J lost 4 bases; unmatched junction nucleotides: 3. Germline V gene lookup returns CDR1 KGHSH and CDR2 LQKENI. The CDR3 is 15 residues long.